The 13 T cell receptor beta chains in this list originate from one sample, sequenced in a study of early T cells in non-severe SARS-CoV-2 infection. Using its own MiXCR run on the 5' RACE reads, TCRdb lists one record per CDR3 protein. The sample lists about 90,000 distinct CDR3 sequences; over 9.5% were seen once. Sequenced here: whole blood, sampled at baseline. The receptors here all came from an adult who was a healthcare worker with PCR-confirmed SARS-CoV-2 infection or an uninfected control (not recorded which).

At least ten counts were recorded for this clonotype. This sequence joins TRBV29-1 and TRBJ1-1; D is unclear. The CDR3 runs to 12 residues. CDR1 is SQVTM and CDR2 is ANQGSEA in the germline V gene. V dropped 3 bases and J dropped 0 bases, with 5 bases sitting between them. CDR3 nucleotides: TGCAGCGTTGAGACTGTGAACACTGAAGCTTTCTTT. As protein: CSVETVNTEAFF.

The gene calls are TRBV11-2 and TRBJ2-1; D is unclear. This CDR3 comprises 15 residues. V gave up 3 bases and J gave up 0 bases, with 9 bases separating them. CDR1 is SGHAT, CDR2 FQNNGV, per germline. The CDR3 nucleotides read TGTGCCAGCAGCTTCGCGGTTCTCTCCTACAATGAGCAGTTCTTC. It codes for CASSFAVLSYNEQFF.

This clonotype was recorded a few times. The chain couples TRBV3-1 to TRBJ2-1; D possibly matches TRBD1 or TRBD2 (5 bases each). CDR1 and CDR2 from the germline V gene are LGHDT and YNNKEL (reference sequence). This CDR3 region has 15 residues. With 4 bases removed from V and 2 bases from J, the gap between germline ends came to 12 bases. The CDR3: CASSPSTGPYNEQFF. The CDR3 DNA follows: TGTGCCAGCAGCCCCTCTACGGGACCCTACAATGAGCAGTTCTTC.

This clonotype was observed a handful of times. The J gene is TRBJ1-2, the V gene TRBV27, with D possibly TRBD1 on 5 matching bases. The V gene's germline CDR1 is MNHEY and CDR2 SMNVEV (reference sequence). With 0 bases removed from V and 1 base from J, the gap between germline ends came to 12 bases. This CDR3 spans 16 amino acids. The CDR3 DNA sequence: TGTGCCAGCAGTTTATCAGGGACCGGTTTTAACTATGGCTACACCTTC. Encoded protein: CASSLSGTGFNYGYTF.

This clonotype was counted between two and nine times. One junction end disagrees with the germline gene, perhaps due to a read error. This chain joins TRBV5-8 and TRBJ1-3, with D perhaps matching TRBD1 (6 bases). CDR3 size: 16 residues. Germline V CDR1 and CDR2: SGHTS, YDEGEE. The CDR3, as DNA: TGTGCCAGCAGCTTGTATGGGACAACTTCTGAAAACACCATATATTTT. This sequence encodes CASSLYGTTSENTIYF.

This clonotype showed up many times. The rearrangement uses TRBV7-2 and TRBJ1-2, with D possibly being TRBD1 (5 bases). Trimming shortened V by 5 bases and J by 0 bases, and 16 bases separated the two germline ends. CDR1 and CDR2 (germline): SGHTA, FQGNSA. This CDR3 has 16 amino acids. Here the CDR3 reads CASSRGAKEANYGYTF. The CDR3 DNA reads as TGTGCCAGCAGCCGGGGCGCGAAGGAGGCTAACTATGGCTACACCTTC.

The rearrangement links TRBV28 to TRBJ2-2, with a possible D match to TRBD1 (6 bases). CDR3 length: 18 amino acids. Germline values: CDR1 MDHEN, CDR2 SYDVKM. V lost 2 bases, J lost 0 bases, and 16 bases lay in between. In DNA form, the CDR3 reads TGTGCCAGCAGTTTACAGGGGCGAGGGTTCGCGAACACCGGGGAGCTGTTTTTT. The encoded protein is CASSLQGRGFANTGELFF.

This rearrangement joins TRBV5-1 to TRBJ2-7, with 11 bases aligning to TRBD1. The CDR3 sequence is 14 residues long. The V gene's germline CDR1 is SGHRS and CDR2 YFSETQ. The V and J ends lost 3 bases and 4 bases, in that order; junction bases with no gene match: 3. In DNA, the CDR3 is TGCGCCAGCAGCTCGGGACAGGGGGAATACGAGCAGTACTTC. It codes for CASSSGQGEYEQYF.

In nucleotides, the CDR3 is TGTGCCAGCAGCTTAACCGGCGGGAGCTCTGGGGCCAACGTCCTGACTTTC. It codes for CASSLTGGSSGANVLTF. V is TRBV7-3 and J is TRBJ2-6; 7 bases are a match to TRBD2. The CDR3 contains 17 residues. CDR1 is SGHTA and CDR2 is FQGTGA in the germline V gene. V was clipped by 0 bases and J by 0 bases; unmatched bases: 2.

The chain recombines TRBV27 with TRBJ2-5, with D tentatively TRBD1 (5 bases). The length of the CDR3 is 14 residues. Germline V gene lookup returns CDR1 MNHEY and CDR2 SMNVEV (reference sequence). Trimming pared 4 bases from V and 5 bases from J, leaving 14 bases between. The CDR3 sequence is CASSSEGVGETQYF. In nucleotides, the CDR3 is TGTGCCAGCAGTTCGGAAGGGGTAGGCGAGACCCAGTACTTC.

This clonotype was seen a handful of times. The chain links TRBV14 to TRBJ2-1; possible D gene TRBD1, 7 bases. V gave up 7 bases and J gave up 6 bases, with 13 bases separating them. Germline CDR1 SGHDN, CDR2 FVKESK. The CDR3 runs to 13 residues. The CDR3, as DNA: TGTGCCAGCAACGGCGGGACAGTCAATGAGCAGTTCTTC. Amino acid sequence: CASNGGTVNEQFF.

The rearrangement links TRBV6-1 to TRBJ1-5; 8 bases line up with TRBD1. Germline loops: CDR1 MNHNS, CDR2 SASEGT. Losses at the gene ends were 10 bases for V and 6 bases for J; bases not matched to a gene: 8. The CDR3 contains 13 residues. The CDR3 nucleotides read TGTGCCACCCGCAGGGGGCCGGGTCAGCCCCAGCATTTT. Translated: CATRRGPGQPQHF.

V usage is TRBV7-9 and J usage is TRBJ1-6; D not certain. The CDR3 runs 12 residues. Trimming pared 1 base from V and 9 bases from J, leaving 4 bases between. The germline V gene has CDR1 SEHNR and CDR2 FQNEAQ (reference sequence). This chain's CDR3 is CASSLVGSPLHF. The DNA of the CDR3 is TGTGCCAGCAGCTTAGTTGGTTCACCCCTCCACTTT.